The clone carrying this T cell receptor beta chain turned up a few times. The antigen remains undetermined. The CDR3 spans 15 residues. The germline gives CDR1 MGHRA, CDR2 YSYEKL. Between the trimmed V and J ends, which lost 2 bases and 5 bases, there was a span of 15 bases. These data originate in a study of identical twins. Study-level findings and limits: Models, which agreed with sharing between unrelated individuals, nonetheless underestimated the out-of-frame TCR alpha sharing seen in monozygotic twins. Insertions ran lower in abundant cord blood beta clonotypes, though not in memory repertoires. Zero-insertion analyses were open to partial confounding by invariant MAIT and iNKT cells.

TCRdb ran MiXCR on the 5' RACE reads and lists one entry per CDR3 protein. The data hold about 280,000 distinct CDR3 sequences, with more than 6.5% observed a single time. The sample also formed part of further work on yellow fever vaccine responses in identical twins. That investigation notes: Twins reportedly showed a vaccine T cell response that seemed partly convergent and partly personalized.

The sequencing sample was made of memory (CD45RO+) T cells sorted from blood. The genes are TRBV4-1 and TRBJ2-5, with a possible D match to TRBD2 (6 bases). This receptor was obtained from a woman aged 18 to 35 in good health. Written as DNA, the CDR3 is TGCGCCAGCAGCCAACCGACTAGGGGTATGGAGACCCAGTACTTC. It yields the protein CASSQPTRGMETQYF.